This TCR beta chain was recorded in a study of T-cell reconstitution after alpha-beta-depleted transplantation in children. Study results and limitations: The authors attributed T-cell counts and diversity one year after transplant mostly to newly produced T cells.

This clonotype was seen many times. Its target is unknown. Unique molecular identifiers were incorporated into the prepared TCRbeta library. TCRdb fed the PCR reads into MiXCR, producing one record per CDR3 protein. Seen here are 440,000 or so distinct CDR3 sequences, roughly 43% observed once, and the top ten hold 25% to 30%. V shed 1 base and J 9 bases; nucleotides not matched to a gene: 6. In germline, CDR1 is SGDLS, CDR2 YYNGEE. The CDR3 spans 15 residues. The gene calls are TRBV9 and TRBJ2-1; 11 positions match TRBD2. This specimen was PBMCs, taken before TCRalphabeta/CD19-depleted stem cell transplant. This TCR came from a girl aged 2 to 9 with aplastic anemia, due to receive a stem cell transplant. CDR3 in DNA: TGTGCCAGCAGCGTAAGGACTAGCGGGTTTAGTGAGCAGTTCTTC. This sequence encodes CASSVRTSGFSEQFF.